This T cell receptor beta chain derives from a study of cytomegalovirus exposure and HLA in healthy donors. Findings of the study overall: Most sequenced TCRs were rare (though some public TCRs occurred in many donors).

The germline V gene encodes CDR1 MNHNS and CDR2 SASEGT. The length of the CDR3 is 14 residues. After removal of 6 bases from V and 7 bases from J, the junction contained 7 bases not matched to a gene. The method was immunoSEQ multiplex PCR; TCRdb's version includes in-frame clones alone and lacks a portion of them. The sample has approximately 200,000 clones; 84% are singletons. This clone has just a few counts. Its antigen is currently unknown. Sequencing was carried out using PBMCs. The sequence derives from a man in his late teens or twenties in good health and CMV-seropositive. The chain has TRBV6-1 and TRBJ1-4; 8 nucleotides match TRBD1. CDR3 DNA sequence: TGTGCCAGCAGGCTCCCAGGGGGCACTGAAAAACTGTTTTTT. Its translation: CASRLPGGTEKLFF.